The clone carrying this TCR beta chain was seen many times. Its antigen is not known. Molecular-barcoded quantitative 5'-RACE produced these TCR beta libraries. From the 5' RACE reads, TCRdb called clonotypes with MiXCR, one entry per CDR3 protein. The data contain roughly 490,000 distinct CDR3 sequences, about 5.2% of them seen just once; the ten biggest clones take up under 4.5%. This specimen comes from a study of CD8 T cells in ankylosing spondylitis. Study-wide results and limits: In ankylosing spondylitis patients, matched synovial fluid reportedly showed significant enrichment of disease-linked clones. In reactive arthritis synovial fluid and blood, some motif variants had been reported before. Blood of patients with ankylosing spondylitis appeared to be characterized by a TCR beta motif of several highly homologous variants. Disease-linked clones proved CD8+ and comparatively uncommon in peripheral blood.

The ends were cut back, 10 bases at V and 4 bases at J, with 7 bases in the middle. This CDR3 is 11 amino acids long. Germline loops: CDR1 ENHRY, CDR2 SYGVKD. Material: blood, either unsorted or a sorted T cell fraction (not recorded which). The rearrangement links TRBV10-3 to TRBJ2-2, with D unclear. The receptor comes from a male donor with ankylosing spondylitis. This CDR3 is CASWGTGELFF. The CDR3 nucleotides are TGTGCCAGTTGGGGCACCGGGGAGCTGTTTTTT.